These T cell receptor beta chains were read from a single sample in a study of shared clonotypes between healthy human individuals. Data came from immunoSEQ multiplex PCR; TCRdb stores just in-frame clones and leaves some out. Here the sample spans under 2.5 million clones, around 92% being singletons. The specimen sequenced was naive CD4+ T cells from PBMCs. The source of these receptors is a man younger than 35 in good health. Some clones in this sample may be carry-over from other donors' samples. CDR3s include the opening cysteine and the closing phenylalanine or tryptophan. Each record gives: V gene, D gene, J gene, clone size, CDR3 DNA, CDR3 protein. D genes are given only for firm matches. Clone size appears in some rows only: once, few, many, or a class for an expanded clone.

>TRBV25-1|TRBD2|TRBJ2-5|once
TGTGCCAGCAGAAACAGCGGGAGTGAGACCCAGTACTTC
CASRNSGSETQYF
>TRBV10-3|NA|TRBJ2-7|NA
TGTGCCATCAGTGAGTCGACTTTAAACTACGAGCAGTACTTC
CAISESTLNYEQYF
>TRBV5-5|TRBD1|TRBJ1-2|once
TGTGCCAGCAGCTTACAGGGACAGATCTATGGCTACACCTTC
CASSLQGQIYGYTF
>TRBV30|TRBD1|TRBJ2-5|NA
TGTGCCTGGGCGACAGGGCGGGAAGAGACCCAGTACTTC
CAWATGREETQYF
>TRBV18|TRBD2|TRBJ2-3|NA
TGTGCCAGCTCACCACCGGATTCCGGGAGGGGGACAGATACGCAGTATTTT
CASSPPDSGRGTDTQYF
>TRBV2|TRBD1|TRBJ2-7|NA
TGTGCCAGCATGAAGGCAGGGGGTCACGAGCAGTACTTC
CASMKAGGHEQYF
>TRBV10-3|NA|TRBJ1-2|NA
TGTGCCATCAACCGGGACTTTCCTGAGGGGTACACCTTC
CAINRDFPEGYTF
>TRBV5-4|TRBD2|TRBJ2-3|NA
TGTGCCGTCGGAGCGGGAGGGACACCCCACACAGATACGCAGTATTTT
CAVGAGGTPHTDTQYF
>TRBV28|NA|TRBJ1-2|NA
TGTGCCAGCAGTCCTCAGGGACATGGCTACACCTTC
CASSPQGHGYTF
>TRBV7-3|NA|TRBJ2-1|NA
TGTGCCAGCAGCTTATGGGGCAATGAGCAGTTCTTC
CASSLWGNEQFF